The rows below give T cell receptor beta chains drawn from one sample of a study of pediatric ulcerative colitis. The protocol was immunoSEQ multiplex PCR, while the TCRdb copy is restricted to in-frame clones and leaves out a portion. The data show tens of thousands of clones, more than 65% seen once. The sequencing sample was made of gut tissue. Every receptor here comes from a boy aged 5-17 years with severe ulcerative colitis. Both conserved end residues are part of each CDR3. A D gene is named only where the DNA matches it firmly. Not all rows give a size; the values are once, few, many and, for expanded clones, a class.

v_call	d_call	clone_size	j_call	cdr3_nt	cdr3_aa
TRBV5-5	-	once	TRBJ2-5	TGTGCCAGCAGCTTAGGGCAGGTCCAAGAGACCCAGTACTTC	CASSLGQVQETQYF
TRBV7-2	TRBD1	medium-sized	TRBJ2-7	TGTGCCAGCAGTCCCCAGGGGGCGTCCTACGAGCAGTACTTC	CASSPQGASYEQYF
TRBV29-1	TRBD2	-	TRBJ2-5	TGCAGCGCTGCGGGACTAAAAGAGACCCAGTACTTC	CSAAGLKETQYF
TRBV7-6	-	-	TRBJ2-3	TGTGCCAGCAGCTTAGACTTCCTGGGAGGGGGAGATACGCAGTATTTT	CASSLDFLGGGDTQYF
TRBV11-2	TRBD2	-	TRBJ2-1	TGTGCCAGCAGCTTAGGGCCAGCGGGAGGGTTCAATGAGCAGTTCTTC	CASSLGPAGGFNEQFF
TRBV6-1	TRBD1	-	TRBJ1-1	TGTGCCAGCAGTGAAGGGACAGGGGGTTCGGAGACTGAAGCTTTCTTT	CASSEGTGGSETEAFF
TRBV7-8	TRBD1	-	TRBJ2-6	TGTGCCAGCAGCCCACAGGGGGCCTCCCTCTCTGGGGCCAACGTCCTGACTTTC	CASSPQGASLSGANVLTF
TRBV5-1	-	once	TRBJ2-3	TGCGCCAGCAGCTTGGGGGGCGGTGGGGCCCGGGATACGCAGTATTTT	CASSLGGGGARDTQYF
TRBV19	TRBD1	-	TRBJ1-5	TGTGCCAGTAGCCACGGGACAGACAATCAGCCCCAGCATTTT	CASSHGTDNQPQHF
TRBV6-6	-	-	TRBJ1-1	TGTGCCAGCAGTCTCAAGGAGAACGGTGAAGCTTTCTTT	CASSLKENGEAFF
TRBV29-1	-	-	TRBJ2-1	TGCAGCGTCGCCGGTCCGTCCGAGCAGTTCTTC	CSVAGPSEQFF
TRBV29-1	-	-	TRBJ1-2	TGCAGCGTTCTCTGGGACACGATCGACACCTTC	CSVLWDTIDTF
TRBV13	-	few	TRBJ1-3	TGTGCCAGCAGCCCCGGGGGCACCTCTGGAAACACCATATATTTT	CASSPGGTSGNTIYF
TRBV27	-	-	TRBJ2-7	TGTGCCAGCAAACAGGGGACTAGTCGCGCCTACGAGCAGTACTTC	CASKQGTSRAYEQYF
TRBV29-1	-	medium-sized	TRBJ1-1	TGCAGCGTTCGGCCCAACACTGAAGCTTTCTTT	CSVRPNTEAFF
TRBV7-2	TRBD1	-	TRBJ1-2	TGTGCCAGCAATCCGACAGGGCCGAGCTATGGCTACACCTTC	CASNPTGPSYGYTF
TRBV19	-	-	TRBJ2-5	TGTGCCAGCAACGGCAGGGTACAGGAGACCCAGTACTTC	CASNGRVQETQYF
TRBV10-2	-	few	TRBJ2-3	TGCGCCAGCAGTGAGTATATTCCGAGCACAGATACGCAGTATTTT	CASSEYIPSTDTQYF
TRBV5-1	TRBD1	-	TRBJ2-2	TGCGCCAGCAGCTTTTTCGGACAGGGGGCTTCCGGGGAGCTGTTTTTT	CASSFFGQGASGELFF
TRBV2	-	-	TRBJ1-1	TGTGCCAGCAGTGATCTCGCAGGTGGTGAAGCTTTCTTT	CASSDLAGGEAFF
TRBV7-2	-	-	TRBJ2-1	TGTGCCAGCAGCTCGGGCCCGGACGGAAGCACCCATGAGCAGTTCTTC	CASSSGPDGSTHEQFF
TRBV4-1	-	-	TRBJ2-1	TGCGCCAGCAGCCAAGAGGCGGGGTCTGAGCAGTTCTTC	CASSQEAGSEQFF
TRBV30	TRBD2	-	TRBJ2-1	TGTGCCTGGAGTGGCCCACTAGCGGGAGGGTACAATGAGCAGTTCTTC	CAWSGPLAGGYNEQFF
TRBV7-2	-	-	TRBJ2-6	TGTGCCAGCAGCTTAGAAAGGCAGCCTACGGGTGGGGCCAACGTCCTGACTTTC	CASSLERQPTGGANVLTF
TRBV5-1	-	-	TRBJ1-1	TGCGCCAGCAGCTTGGGGTCGGCGAACACTGAAGCTTTCTTT	CASSLGSANTEAFF
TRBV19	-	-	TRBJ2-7	TGTGCCAGTAGTATATCCTCATTGCCAATTCTGGGATCTAACGAGCAGTACTTC	CASSISSLPILGSNEQYF
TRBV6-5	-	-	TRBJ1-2	TGTGCCAGCACCATGTTTGGCTATGGCTACACCTTC	CASTMFGYGYTF
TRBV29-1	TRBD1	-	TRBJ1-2	TGCAGCGTCGGTTCGGGACAGGGGGGAAACTATGGCTACACCTTC	CSVGSGQGGNYGYTF
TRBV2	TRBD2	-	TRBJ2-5	TGTGCCAGCAGCTGGACTAGCGGTGTGGAGACCCAGTACTTC	CASSWTSGVETQYF
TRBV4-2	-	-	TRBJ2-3	TGTGCCAGCAGCGACGGGTCCCCCACAGATACGCAGTATTTT	CASSDGSPTDTQYF
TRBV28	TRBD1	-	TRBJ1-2	TGTGCCAGCAGTCTACTGCGACAGGGCGGGGGTTATGGCTACACCTTC	CASSLLRQGGGYGYTF
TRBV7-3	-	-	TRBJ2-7	TGTGCCAGCAGGGACAGCCTCTCCTACGAGCAGTACTTC	CASRDSLSYEQYF
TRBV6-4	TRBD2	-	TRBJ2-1	TGTGCCAGCAGTGACGGGACTAGCGTCCATGAGCAGTTCTTC	CASSDGTSVHEQFF
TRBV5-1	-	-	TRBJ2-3	TGCGCCAGCAGCTTGACGGGTCAGTCCAGCACAGATACGCAGTATTTT	CASSLTGQSSTDTQYF
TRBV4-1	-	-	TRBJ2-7	TGCGCCAGCAGCCACCAAAGGGGGGGGGTTTACGAGCAGTACTTC	CASSHQRGGVYEQYF
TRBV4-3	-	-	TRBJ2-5	TGCGCCAGCAGCCAAGAAGGCACGGGTGCGGAGACCCAGTACTTC	CASSQEGTGAETQYF
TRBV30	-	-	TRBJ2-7	TGTGCCTGGAGTGGAGGTGGATCGCCCTCCTACGAGCAGTACTTC	CAWSGGGSPSYEQYF
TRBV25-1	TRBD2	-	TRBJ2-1	TGTGCCAGACACACTGGCGGGAGAAATGAGCAGTTCTTC	CARHTGGRNEQFF
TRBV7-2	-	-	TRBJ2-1	TGTGCCAGCAGCTTTAATAAACAGGGTAATGAGCAGTTCTTC	CASSFNKQGNEQFF
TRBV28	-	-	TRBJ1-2	TGTGCCAGCAGTTTTGACGACAGATCGTTCTATGGCTACACCTTC	CASSFDDRSFYGYTF
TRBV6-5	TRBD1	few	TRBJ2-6	TGTGCCAGCAGGGGGACAGGGCCTGGGGCCAACGTCCTGACTTTC	CASRGTGPGANVLTF
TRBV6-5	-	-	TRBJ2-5	TGTGCCAGCAGCCGGGACCTACAAGAGACCCAGTACTTC	CASSRDLQETQYF
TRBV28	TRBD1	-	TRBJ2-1	TGTGCCAGCAGCTCACAGGGGGTGGACCACAATGAGCAGTTCTTC	CASSSQGVDHNEQFF
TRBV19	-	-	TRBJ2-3	TGTGCCAGTAGACCCCGACCACCAGATACGCAGTATTTT	CASRPRPPDTQYF